This TCR beta chain appears in the sequencing data of a study of blood T cells in healthy people across ages. The study, taken as a whole, reports: With age, beta diversity per million T cells declined roughly linearly, significantly by 30 to 40.

The authors ran a second PCR of 7 to 11 cycles using a sample-barcoded 5' primer and a J-beta primer mix. Each cDNA molecule carried a tag from a template-switch adaptor that contained 12 random nucleotides. TCRdb called the 5' RACE reads again in MiXCR, with one record for every CDR3 protein. The data contain around 1,900,000 distinct CDR3 sequences, roughly 43% of them seen just once; the ten biggest clones take up more than 20%. V dropped 4 bases and J dropped 5 bases, with 9 bases sitting between them. Germline CDR1 and CDR2: SQVTM and ANQGSEA. CDR3 length: 11 residues. On this clonotype: Its target is not known.

Each sample gave at least 6.5 million isolated PBMCs. The chain links TRBV29-1 to TRBJ2-7, with D perhaps matching TRBD1 (5 bases). The TCR sequence derives from a human donor in good health. Sequenced material: blood. The CDR3 nucleotides are TGCAGCGTTGGAGTAGGGGACGAGCAGTACTTC. Amino acids: CSVGVGDEQYF.